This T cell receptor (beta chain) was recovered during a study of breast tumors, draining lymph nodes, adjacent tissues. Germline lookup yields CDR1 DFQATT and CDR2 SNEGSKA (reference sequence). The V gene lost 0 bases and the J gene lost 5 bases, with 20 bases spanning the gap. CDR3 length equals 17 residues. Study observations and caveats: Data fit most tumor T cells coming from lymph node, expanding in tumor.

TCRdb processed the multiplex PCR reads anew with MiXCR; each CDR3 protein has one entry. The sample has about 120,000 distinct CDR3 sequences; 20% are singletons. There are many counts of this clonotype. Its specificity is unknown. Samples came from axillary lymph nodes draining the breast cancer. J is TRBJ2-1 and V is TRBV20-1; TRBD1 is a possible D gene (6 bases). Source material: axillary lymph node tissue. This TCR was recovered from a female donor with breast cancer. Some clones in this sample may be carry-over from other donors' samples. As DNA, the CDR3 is TGCAGTGCTAGAGATAGTTTCGGGGACACCCGGCACAATGAGCAGTTCTTC. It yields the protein CSARDSFGDTRHNEQFF.